The 30 T cell receptor beta chains below were found in one sample sequenced in a study of post-analysis software for immune sequencing data. Whole-study findings and limits: Patients used a few TRBV segments, including TRBV5-6, TRBV5-1 and TRBV20-1, more often than controls.

Unique molecular identifiers tagged the TCR beta cDNA libraries. TCRdb reprocessed the PCR reads via MiXCR and lists one record per CDR3 protein. In the table there are around 400,000 distinct CDR3 sequences, 30% to 45% of which are singletons. Antigens for these TCRs are unknown. Sequencing was performed on blood. The receptors here all came from a girl under 18 with multiple sclerosis.

The chain couples TRBV2 to TRBJ1-2; perhaps TRBD1 as D (5 bases). The germline CDR1 and CDR2 sequences are SNHLY and FYNNEI. Trimming shortened V by 5 bases and J by 3 bases, and 13 bases separated the two germline ends. The CDR3 spans 14 residues. The CDR3 coding sequence is TGTGCCAGCAGTAAAGGGGACTACGACTATGGCTACACCTTC. This sequence encodes CASSKGDYDYGYTF.

The chain has TRBV7-2 and TRBJ2-3, with D maybe TRBD1 (6 bases). CDR3 size: 16 residues. Looked up from germline, CDR1 is SGHTA and CDR2 is FQGNSA. The V gene lost 5 bases and the J gene lost 1 base, with 16 bases spanning the gap. The CDR3 reads CASSVSVGARTDTQYF. In DNA form, the CDR3 reads TGTGCCAGCAGCGTTTCAGTGGGGGCGCGCACAGATACGCAGTATTTT.

This sequence joins TRBV12-3 or TRBV12-4 and TRBJ2-1; 9 nucleotides line up with TRBD1. CDR3 size: 12 residues. The ends lost 3 bases at V and 15 bases at J; junction bases unmatched: 6. This CDR3 reads CASSLARDRAFF. The CDR3 DNA is TGTGCCAGCAGTTTGGCCCGGGACAGGGCGTTCTTC.

A single count supports this clonotype. The rearrangement joins TRBV10-3 to TRBJ2-7, with D perhaps matching TRBD1 or TRBD2 (5 bases each). The V gene's germline CDR1 is ENHRY and CDR2 SYGVKD. Trimming took off 0 bases at V and 3 bases at J, with 15 bases between the two ends. CDR3 length: 16 amino acids. The chain's CDR3 is CAISESGREKDYEQYF. The CDR3 nucleotides are TGTGCCATCAGTGAGTCTGGCAGGGAGAAGGACTACGAGCAGTACTTC.

The chain links TRBV28 to TRBJ2-1; TRBD2 matches at 7 bases. Germline CDR1 reads MDHEN; CDR2 reads SYDVKM. With V trimmed by 2 bases and J by 10 bases, 2 bases remained unmatched. The CDR3 covers 12 residues. This chain's CDR3 is CASSLRGGEQFF. In DNA, the CDR3 is TGTGCCAGCAGTTTAAGGGGAGGGGAGCAGTTCTTC.

The chain couples TRBV18 to TRBJ2-7; tentative D call: TRBD2 (6 bases). V lost 3 bases to trimming and J lost 2 bases, with 11 bases between them. The CDR3 sequence is 14 residues long. In germline, CDR1 is KGHSH, CDR2 LQKENI. CDR3: CASSPGLRAYEQYF. In nucleotides, the CDR3 is TGTGCCAGCTCACCGGGACTGAGGGCCTACGAGCAGTACTTC. The full variable domain, rest sourced from reference TRBV18 and TRBJ2-7, is NAGVMQNPRHLVRRRGQEARLRCSPMKGHSHVYWYRQLPEEGLKFMVYLQKENIIDESGMPKERFSAEFPKEGPSILRIQQVVRGDSAAYFCASSPGLRAYEQYFGPGTRLTVT.

V and J are TRBV12-3 or TRBV12-4 and TRBJ1-3; 7 nucleotides agree with TRBD1. The V segment lost 1 base and the J segment 4 bases; nucleotides outside the gene matches: 4. This CDR3 is built from 15 residues. This CDR3 is CASSLVQGNGNTIYF. The CDR3 coding sequence is TGTGCCAGCAGTTTAGTACAGGGGAACGGAAACACCATATATTTT.

Concerning this clonotype: The CDR3 carries no conserved terminal phenylalanine or tryptophan, so it likely arises from a read error. The gene calls are TRBV29-1 and TRBJ2-5; the match to TRBD1 covers 7 bases. Trimming took 7 bases from V and 5 from J; bases not matched to a gene: 13. There are 14 residues in the CDR3. CDR1 SQVTM and CDR2 ANQGSEA come from the germline V gene. The CDR3 DNA follows: TGCAGCGCGAGACAGGGTTCAGGTCAGGAGACCCAGTACTTG. The encoded protein is CSARQGSGQETQYL.

This clonotype has only a few counts. The chain carries TRBV28 and TRBJ1-2; 7 bases agree with TRBD1. The J segment lost 8 bases and the V segment lost 5 bases, leaving 11 bases of the junction unmatched. Germline-derived CDR1 and CDR2 are MDHEN and SYDVKM. This CDR3 contains 14 residues. The CDR3 loop is CASSIGTAQWGYTF. The CDR3 DNA reads TGTGCCAGCAGTATTGGGACAGCTCAATGGGGCTACACCTTC.

The rearrangement uses TRBV12-5 and TRBJ2-3; 8 nucleotides line up with TRBD1. V shed 7 bases and J 0 bases; nucleotides not matched to a gene: 6. The CDR3 consists of 15 residues. Germline V gene sequence: CDR1 LGHNT, CDR2 FRNRAP. Here the CDR3 reads CASAKGQESTDTQYF. In DNA, the CDR3 is TGTGCTAGTGCTAAGGGACAGGAGAGCACAGATACGCAGTATTTT. The whole variable domain, filled in from reference TRBV12-5 and TRBJ2-3, reads DARVTQTPRHKVTEMGQEVTMRCQPILGHNTVFWYRQTMMQGLELLAYFRNRAPLDDSGMPKDRFSAEMPDATLATLKIQPSEPRDSAVYFCASAKGQESTDTQYFGPGTRLTVL.

The V call is TRBV7-9, the J call TRBJ1-1; 8 nucleotides align to TRBD1. CDR1 is SEHNR and CDR2 is FQNEAQ in the germline V gene (reference sequence). The CDR3 has 14 residues. With 5 bases clipped from V and 7 bases from J, the junction kept 9 bases outside the gene matches. This CDR3 reads CASSPGQGGVEAFF. The CDR3 nucleotides are TGTGCCAGCAGCCCCGGACAGGGTGGGGTTGAAGCTTTCTTT.

The sample holds a few counts of this clonotype. The chain combines TRBV27 with TRBJ2-1; D is uncertain. Germline lookup yields CDR1 MNHEY and CDR2 SMNVEV (reference sequence). V was pared by 8 bases and J by 0 bases, with 14 bases between. This CDR3 has 15 amino acids. CDR3 bases: TGTGCCAGCGGTAAACTGAAGAGCTCCTACAATGAGCAGTTCTTC. Amino acid sequence: CASGKLKSSYNEQFF.

The chain uses TRBV20-1 and TRBJ2-7; tentative D call: TRBD2 (5 bases). Germline V gives CDR1 DFQATT, CDR2 SNEGSKA (reference sequence). The CDR3 is made up of 12 amino acids. Trimming removed 6 bases at V and 7 bases at J, with 16 bases between. This chain's CDR3 is CSAPRAVEEQYF. Here the CDR3 DNA reads TGCAGTGCCCCGCGGGCCGTGGAGGAGCAGTACTTC.

The rearrangement links TRBV12-3 or TRBV12-4 to TRBJ2-7, with 7 positions matching TRBD1. The CDR3 consists of 16 residues. Unmatched junction bases numbered 11, after V lost 6 bases and J lost 0 bases. CDR3 in DNA: TGTGCCAGCAGCCCAGGGACAGAAACCTTCTCCTACGAGCAGTACTTC. This translates into CASSPGTETFSYEQYF.

The chain couples TRBV7-9 to TRBJ2-7; D may be TRBD2 (6 bases). From germline, CDR1 is SEHNR and CDR2 FQNEAQ (reference sequence). This CDR3 region has 12 residues. V was cut by 5 bases and J by 9 bases, with 14 bases left in between. This CDR3 reads CASSPEVGGQYF. The CDR3 nucleotides read TGTGCCAGCAGCCCAGAGGTCGGGGGGCAGTACTTC.

V is TRBV12-3 or TRBV12-4 and J is TRBJ1-1, with D unresolved. The V end was cut by 3 bases, the J end by 4 bases, with 9 bases between. The CDR3 length is 13 residues. The CDR3 DNA follows: TGTGCCAGCAGTTTCGGCCGGGGCACTGAAGCTTTCTTT. It codes for CASSFGRGTEAFF.

The sample holds a few counts of this clonotype. The rearrangement joins TRBV9 to TRBJ2-3; D uncertain. CDR1 is SGDLS and CDR2 is YYNGEE in the germline V gene. This CDR3 spans 15 amino acids. Trimming left V 4 bases short and J 0 bases short, with 12 bases between. Here the CDR3 DNA reads TGTGCCAGCAGCCTAGACTCTACTAGCACAGATACGCAGTATTTT. Its protein is CASSLDSTSTDTQYF.

The chain links TRBV6-5 to TRBJ2-1; D gene uncertain. V was trimmed by 8 bases and J by 8 bases, leaving 10 bases between them. Germline CDR1 is MNHEY and CDR2 is SVGAGI. CDR3 size: 11 residues. Written as DNA, the CDR3 is TGTGCCAGCGGACGTAGGGATGAGCAGTTCTTC. Protein: CASGRRDEQFF.

The chain links TRBV7-9 to TRBJ2-1; the D gene is possibly TRBD2 (5 bases). V lost 3 bases and J 9 bases, leaving 12 bases between the germline ends. Germline V gives CDR1 SEHNR, CDR2 FQNEAQ (reference sequence). The CDR3 is 13 residues long. CDR3 DNA sequence: TGTGCCAGCAGCTTGAGGGATTTCGGTGAGCAGTTCTTC. Protein: CASSLRDFGEQFF. Variable domain in full (rest from reference TRBV7-9 and TRBJ2-1): DTGVSQNPRHKITKRGQNVTFRCDPISEHNRLYWYRQTLGQGPEFLTYFQNEAQLEKSRLLSDRFSAERPKGSFSTLEIQRTEQGDSAMYLCASSLRDFGEQFFGPGTRLTVL.

Written as DNA, the CDR3 is TGTGCCAGCAGTTTTCGGGGGGTGAGGGACAGCTCCTACGAGCAGTACTTC. Amino acids: CASSFRGVRDSSYEQYF. This rearrangement joins TRBV28 to TRBJ2-7; D tentatively reads TRBD1 or TRBD2 (7 bases each). The germline V and J ends were trimmed by 3 bases and 0 bases, with 18 bases remaining between them. The germline V gene encodes CDR1 MDHEN and CDR2 SYDVKM. There are 17 residues in the CDR3.

This chain links TRBV12-3 or TRBV12-4 with TRBJ2-1; 8 bases fit TRBD2. V lost 6 bases to trimming and J lost 4 bases; unmatched junction nucleotides: 5. The CDR3 is made up of 14 amino acids. The CDR3 bases are TGTGCCAGCAGGGAGCGGGGGATGTACAATGAGCAGTTCTTC. Its protein is CASRERGMYNEQFF.

V gene TRBV5-1 combines with J gene TRBJ2-1; tentative D call: TRBD1 (5 bases). Trimming pared 2 bases from V and 0 bases from J, leaving 12 bases between. The CDR3 covers 16 residues. CDR1 and CDR2 from the germline V gene are SGHRS and YFSETQ. The CDR3 here is CASSFGQGSSYNEQFF. For the CDR3, the DNA is TGCGCCAGCAGCTTCGGCCAGGGTAGCTCCTACAATGAGCAGTTCTTC.

This clonotype has just a few counts. V usage is TRBV4-1 and J usage is TRBJ2-7; maybe TRBD1 (5 bases). V was cut by 4 bases and J by 2 bases, with 15 bases left in between. Germline CDR1 is MGHRA and CDR2 is YSYEKL. The CDR3 sequence is 15 residues long. The chain's CDR3 is CASSPGPGAPYEQYF. In DNA, the CDR3 is TGCGCCAGCAGCCCAGGGCCAGGAGCCCCCTACGAGCAGTACTTC.

Of note for this clonotype: The CDR3 carries no conserved terminal phenylalanine or tryptophan, so it likely arises from a read error. The rearrangement links TRBV5-1 to TRBJ2-3; TRBD2 is a possible D gene (5 bases). Germline CDR1 reads SGHRS; CDR2 reads YFSETQ. This CDR3 contains 13 residues. Trimming took off 5 bases at V and 1 base at J, with 8 bases between the two ends. In DNA form, the CDR3 reads TGCGCCAGCAGAGAGGGCCGCACAGATACGCAGTATCTT. Residues: CASREGRTDTQYL.

The chain couples TRBV12-3 or TRBV12-4 to TRBJ1-5; 7 bases map to TRBD1. Losses at the gene ends were 5 bases for V and 5 bases for J; bases not matched to a gene: 6. This CDR3 spans 14 amino acids. The CDR3 sequence is CASSPRDSYQPQHF. Written as DNA, the CDR3 is TGTGCCAGCAGTCCTCGGGACAGCTATCAGCCCCAGCATTTT.

The chain couples TRBV11-2 to TRBJ2-1; 14 bases fit TRBD2. Germline values: CDR1 SGHAT, CDR2 FQNNGV. With V trimmed by 4 bases and J by 4 bases, 9 bases remained unmatched. The CDR3 has 18 residues. CDR3 bases: TGTGCCAGCAGCTCCGTCCCGGGACTAGCGGGGGAGTACAATGAGCAGTTCTTC. Translation: CASSSVPGLAGEYNEQFF.

This clonotype came up a few times. This sequence joins TRBV5-1 and TRBJ1-2; no clear D. Germline CDR1 is SGHRS and CDR2 is YFSETQ. This CDR3 contains 17 residues. The germline V and J ends were trimmed by 0 bases and 4 bases, with 19 bases remaining between them. CDR3 DNA: TGCGCCAGCAGCTTGGAAATTCTAGGTCTGGAGGGCTATGGCTACACCTTC. Translation gives CASSLEILGLEGYGYTF.

The chain carries TRBV6-1 and TRBJ1-5; tentatively, D is TRBD1 (5 bases). Germline values: CDR1 MNHNS, CDR2 SASEGT. The CDR3 length is 15 residues. V shed 1 base and J shed 5 bases, with 12 bases lying between them. The CDR3 here is CASSEGQGIHQPQHF. In nucleotides, the CDR3 is TGTGCCAGCAGTGAAGGGCAGGGAATACATCAGCCCCAGCATTTT.

This clonotype was seen more than once but under ten times. The chain recombines TRBV4-1 with TRBJ2-5; 8 nucleotides line up with TRBD2. Trimming at V came to 6 bases and at J to 11 bases, leaving 14 bases not matched to a gene. The germline V gene has CDR1 MGHRA and CDR2 YSYEKL. The CDR3 is made up of 14 amino acids. The CDR3, as DNA: TGCGCCAGCAGGGGGACTAGGACTGACAATGAGCAGTACTTC. This gives the protein CASRGTRTDNEQYF.

This chain connects TRBV4-1 to TRBJ1-2; D might be TRBD1 (5 bases). Trimming removed 3 bases from V and 2 bases from J, with 13 bases in between. The CDR3 length is 15 residues. From germline, CDR1 is MGHRA and CDR2 YSYEKL. Written as DNA, the CDR3 is TGCGCCAGCAGCCAGACCACAGGACTAAACTATGGCTACACCTTC. Encoded protein: CASSQTTGLNYGYTF.